What follows are 26 T cell receptor beta chains derived from one specimen sequenced in a study of CD8 T cells in ankylosing spondylitis. TCRdb reprocessed the 5' RACE reads with MiXCR, giving one entry per CDR3 protein. This sample carries under 300,000 distinct CDR3 sequences, roughly a tenth of them seen once, and the ten largest clones take about 2.8%. The sequenced sample consisted of blood, either unsorted or a sorted T cell fraction (not recorded which). The receptors originated from a male donor with ankylosing spondylitis or in good health (not recorded which).

The sample holds many counts of this clonotype. This chain connects TRBV6-5 to TRBJ2-1, with TRBD2 identical over 10 bases. CDR3 length: 16 amino acids. J gave up 9 bases and V 3 bases, and 11 bases lay outside the gene matches. CDR1 and CDR2 (germline): MNHEY, SVGAGI. Here the CDR3 DNA reads TGTGCCAGCAGTTATTCGGCTAGCGGGAGTGGCGGTGAGCAGTTCTTC. As protein: CASSYSASGSGGEQFF.

This clonotype was observed many times. The chain has TRBV3-1 and TRBJ2-3; D call uncertain. Trimming took off 0 bases at V and 0 bases at J, with 10 bases between the two ends. The CDR3 has 16 residues. From germline, CDR1 is LGHDT and CDR2 YNNKEL (reference sequence). CDR3 protein: CASSQDTAPSTDTQYF. CDR3 coding DNA: TGTGCCAGCAGCCAAGATACGGCGCCTAGCACAGATACGCAGTATTTT.

The J gene is TRBJ2-7, the V gene TRBV2; no clear D. Germline CDR1 and CDR2: SNHLY and FYNNEI. With 3 bases removed from V and 7 bases from J, the gap between germline ends came to 10 bases. The CDR3 is 12 amino acids. The CDR3 region is CASSEETGEQYF. CDR3 in DNA: TGTGCCAGCAGTGAGGAGACTGGTGAGCAGTACTTC.

This clonotype was seen at least ten times. The chain's CDR3 is CAWSVWTGTDTQYF. DNA for the CDR3: TGTGCCTGGAGTGTATGGACAGGCACAGATACGCAGTATTTT. The chain is built from TRBV30 and TRBJ2-3; the D gene is possibly TRBD1 (6 bases). Germline V lookup: CDR1 GTSNPN, CDR2 SVGIG (reference sequence). The CDR3 sequence is 14 residues long. V lost 0 bases, J lost 1 base, and 8 bases lay in between. Full variable domain (rest looked up from reference TRBV30 and TRBJ2-3): SQTIHQWPATLVQPVGSPLSLECTVEGTSNPNLYWYRQAAGRGLQLLFYSVGIGQISSEVPQNLSASRPQDRQFILSSKKLLLSDSGFYLCAWSVWTGTDTQYFGPGTRLTVL.

This clonotype showed up many times. The genes are TRBV12-3 or TRBV12-4 and TRBJ2-1; 12 positions match TRBD2. Unmatched junction bases numbered 11, after V lost 7 bases and J lost 7 bases. This CDR3 contains 16 residues. CDR3 bases: TGTGCCAGCACCTTGAGACTAGCGGGAGTTCCTAATGAGCAGTTCTTC. It encodes CASTLRLAGVPNEQFF.

This chain joins TRBV4-1 and TRBJ2-5; D possibly uses TRBD1 or TRBD2 (5 bases each). CDR1 and CDR2 (germline): MGHRA, YSYEKL. V lost 5 bases, J lost 2 bases, and 9 bases lay in between. The CDR3 is 13 residues long. In DNA, the CDR3 is TGCGCCAGCAGCGTAGAGGGGCAAGAGACCCAGTACTTC. Translation: CASSVEGQETQYF.

This clonotype was found many times. The rearrangement uses TRBV7-2 and TRBJ2-3; TRBD2 is a possible D gene (5 bases). Germline V CDR1 and CDR2: SGHTA, FQGNSA. The V end lost 4 bases, the J end lost 3 bases, and 14 bases lay between the germline ends. The CDR3 is 15 residues long. CDR3 sequence (DNA): TGTGCCAGCAGCTCCGGAGGCTTTTCGACAGATACGCAGTATTTT. Its translation: CASSSGGFSTDTQYF.

With respect to this clonotype: A much larger clone is a single base away; this may be a read error. J is TRBJ1-2 and V is TRBV27, with 7 nucleotides matching TRBD1. V shed 5 bases, J shed 1 base, and the junction held 7 bases outside the gene matches. The V gene's germline CDR1 is MNHEY and CDR2 SMNVEV (reference sequence). The CDR3 runs to 15 residues. The CDR3 nucleotides read TGTGCCAGCAGTCGAGGGACAGCCCTTAACTATGGCTACACCTTC. It specifies CASSRGTALNYGYTF.

This clonotype was seen at least ten times. This chain uses TRBV11-1 with TRBJ2-1, with 12 bases lining up with TRBD1. Germline CDR1 reads SGHAT; CDR2 reads FQDESV (reference sequence). The ends lost 0 bases at V and 2 bases at J; junction bases unmatched: 8. The CDR3 spans 19 residues. For the CDR3, the DNA is TGTGCCAGCAGCTTAGCTGGGACAGGGGGCGATATCACCTACAATGAGCAGTTCTTC. Protein product: CASSLAGTGGDITYNEQFF.

This clonotype came up many times. The J gene is TRBJ1-1, the V gene TRBV4-1; 9 bases map to TRBD1. The CDR3 runs 15 residues. After removal of 3 bases from V and 5 bases from J, the junction contained 7 bases not matched to a gene. CDR1 MGHRA and CDR2 YSYEKL come from the germline V gene. DNA of the CDR3: TGCGCCAGCAGCCACCAACAGGGGGCGGTTACTGAAGCTTTCTTT. Translated, it gives CASSHQQGAVTEAFF.

The V and J genes are TRBV4-1 and TRBJ2-1, with 10 nucleotides matching TRBD1. The CDR3 is 15 amino acids. Germline CDR1 and CDR2: MGHRA and YSYEKL. The V and J ends lost 3 bases and 7 bases, in that order; junction bases with no gene match: 6. CDR3 sequence reads: CASSQTGGAMNEQFF. In nucleotides, the CDR3 is TGCGCCAGCAGCCAGACAGGGGGCGCGATGAATGAGCAGTTCTTC.

The sample holds many counts of this clonotype. This chain joins TRBV6-1 and TRBJ2-3; 11 bases line up with TRBD2. The CDR3 has 14 residues. Germline V gene sequence: CDR1 MNHNS, CDR2 SASEGT. The trim removed 5 bases at V and 9 bases at J, leaving 7 bases unmatched. CDR3: CASSREGLAATQYF. CDR3 DNA: TGTGCCAGCAGTCGCGAGGGACTAGCGGCAACGCAGTATTTT.

This clonotype appeared many times. This chain links TRBV5-1 with TRBJ1-6; 10 positions match TRBD1. Germline V gene sequence: CDR1 SGHRS, CDR2 YFSETQ. V lost 3 bases to trimming and J lost 10 bases; unmatched junction nucleotides: 10. The CDR3 sequence is 16 residues long. CDR3 residues: CASSSQPGQGTSPLHF. The CDR3 coding sequence is TGCGCCAGCAGCTCACAACCGGGACAGGGGACATCACCCCTCCACTTT.

This clonotype was seen a handful of times. This chain joins TRBV12-3 or TRBV12-4 and TRBJ1-1; D is uncertain. Trimming cost V 1 base and J 1 base, with 10 bases left between them. This CDR3 has 15 residues. The CDR3: CASSLGASGNTEAFF. As DNA, the CDR3 is TGTGCCAGCAGTTTAGGGGCCTCAGGGAACACTGAAGCTTTCTTT.

This clonotype has ten or more counts. The rearrangement links TRBV7-9 to TRBJ1-5, with 11 bases fitting TRBD1. CDR3 length: 15 residues. V was clipped by 4 bases and J by 7 bases; unmatched bases: 6. From germline, CDR1 is SEHNR and CDR2 FQNEAQ (reference sequence). The CDR3 region is CASSSGQGAWQPQHF. In DNA, the CDR3 is TGTGCCAGCAGCTCCGGACAGGGGGCATGGCAGCCCCAGCATTTT.

At least ten counts were recorded for this clonotype. The J gene is TRBJ2-3, the V gene TRBV10-2; 8 bases are shared with TRBD1. This CDR3 is 17 amino acids long. After removal of 3 bases from V and 1 base from J, the junction contained 9 bases not matched to a gene. Germline-derived CDR1 and CDR2 are WSHSY and SAAADI. CDR3 coding DNA: TGCGCCAGCAGTGACTCCGGGACAGGATATGGCACAGATACGCAGTATTTT. The encoded protein is CASSDSGTGYGTDTQYF.

The J gene is TRBJ2-3, the V gene TRBV30, with TRBD1 matching over 9 bases. V shed 5 bases and J 4 bases; nucleotides not matched to a gene: 10. Germline V CDR1 and CDR2: GTSNPN, SVGIG (reference sequence). CDR3 size: 15 residues. CDR3 loop: CAWGTGLLPSDTQYF. The CDR3 nucleotides read TGTGCCTGGGGGACAGGGTTACTACCTTCAGATACGCAGTATTTT.

V and J are TRBV13 and TRBJ1-4; D unresolved. Trimming stripped 6 bases from V and 3 bases from J, with 8 bases between. Germline V gene sequence: CDR1 PRHDT, CDR2 FYEKMQ (reference sequence). CDR3 length: 13 amino acids. The CDR3 is CASRGFPNEKLFF. CDR3 bases: TGTGCCAGCAGAGGGTTTCCTAATGAAAAACTGTTTTTT.

The V gene is TRBV18, the J gene TRBJ2-7, with 12 bases that match TRBD1. The CDR3 spans 17 residues. Trimming at V came to 3 bases and at J to 5 bases, leaving 11 bases not matched to a gene. Per the germline V gene, CDR1 is KGHSH and CDR2 is LQKENI. For the CDR3, the DNA is TGTGCCAGCTCACCGGGCCTCCCGGGACAGGGGGCTAACGAGCAGTACTTC. Residues: CASSPGLPGQGANEQYF.

This clonotype came up many times. This sequence joins TRBV7-2 and TRBJ2-7, with TRBD2 identical over 9 bases. V was pared by 1 base and J by 3 bases, with 13 bases of the junction left unmatched. The CDR3 spans 18 residues. The germline gives CDR1 SGHTA, CDR2 FQGNSA. The CDR3 DNA follows: TGTGCCAGCAGCTTAGGGCCGGCGTCGAGCGGGGGGCACTACGAGCAGTACTTC. Translation gives CASSLGPASSGGHYEQYF.

Ten or more counts support this clonotype. The chain has TRBV5-1 and TRBJ1-1, with a possible D match to TRBD1 (5 bases). With 1 base removed from V and 5 bases from J, the gap between germline ends came to 9 bases. This CDR3 is 13 amino acids long. In germline, CDR1 is SGHRS, CDR2 YFSETQ. CDR3 nucleotide sequence: TGCGCCAGCAGCTTGTTGCGGGGGACTGAAGCTTTCTTT. Its translation is CASSLLRGTEAFF. Full variable domain (missing parts from reference TRBV5-1 and TRBJ1-1): KAGVTQTPRYLIKTRGQQVTLSCSPISGHRSVSWYQQTPGQGLQFLFEYFSETQRNKGNFPGRFSGRQFSNSRSEMNVSTLELGDSALYLCASSLLRGTEAFFGQGTRLTVV.

The sample holds a few counts of this clonotype. This chain joins TRBV7-9 and TRBJ2-3; perhaps TRBD2 as D (6 bases). Germline CDR1 SEHNR, CDR2 FQNEAQ (reference sequence). The V end was cut by 3 bases, the J end by 3 bases, with 13 bases between. The CDR3 is made up of 15 amino acids. This CDR3 reads CASSFSGQRTDTQYF. DNA for the CDR3: TGTGCCAGCAGCTTTAGCGGACAACGGACAGATACGCAGTATTTT.

There are many counts of this clonotype. The genes are TRBV19 and TRBJ1-5; TRBD1 agrees at 8 bases. The germline CDR1 and CDR2 sequences are LNHDA and SQIVND (reference sequence). The CDR3 has 14 amino acids. Unmatched junction bases numbered 6, after V lost 7 bases and J lost 4 bases. The CDR3 nucleotides are TGTGCCAGTACCGTGGACAGGGTAAATCAGCCCCAGCATTTT. As protein: CASTVDRVNQPQHF.

This clonotype was picked up many times. The V gene is TRBV20-1, the J gene TRBJ1-2; possible D gene TRBD1, 5 bases. The CDR3 has 11 amino acids. From germline, CDR1 is DFQATT and CDR2 SNEGSKA (reference sequence). The germline V and J ends were trimmed by 6 bases and 4 bases, with 9 bases remaining between them. This CDR3 is CSARTPYGYTF. The CDR3, as DNA: TGCAGTGCAAGGACACCCTATGGCTACACCTTC.

This clonotype was detected ten times or more. J is TRBJ1-2 and V is TRBV5-1; weak D call: TRBD1 (6 bases). This CDR3 comprises 14 residues. Germline loops: CDR1 SGHRS, CDR2 YFSETQ. Between the trimmed V and J ends, which lost 0 bases and 5 bases, there was a span of 11 bases. CDR3 loop: CASSLATRGYGYTF. The DNA for the CDR3 is TGCGCCAGCAGCTTGGCTACTAGGGGGTATGGCTACACCTTC.

This chain joins TRBV7-2 and TRBJ2-7, with 11 bases that match TRBD1. Germline V gene lookup returns CDR1 SGHTA and CDR2 FQGNSA. The CDR3 has 14 amino acids. With 1 base clipped from V and 9 bases from J, the junction kept 5 bases outside the gene matches. The CDR3 nucleotides are TGTGCCAGCAGCTTAGTGGGACAGGGGGTAGGGCAGTACTTC. Translation: CASSLVGQGVGQYF.